The clone carrying this T cell receptor (beta chain) is a singleton in its sample. This CDR3 region has 12 residues. With 5 bases removed from V and 6 bases from J, the gap between germline ends came to 11 bases. Germline loops: CDR1 SGHTA, CDR2 FQGTGA. These data belong to a study of chemoradiotherapy in HPV16-positive cancers. Study-level information: Functional T-cell assays on two HPV16-positive patients' cells defined candidate HPV-specific clones and common TCR motifs.

Assay: immunoSEQ multiplex PCR; the TCRdb copy retains only in-frame clones and omits some. The sample has about 14,000 clones, under 85% seen once. The rearrangement links TRBV7-3 to TRBJ2-7, with D maybe TRBD1 (6 bases). This sample was gathered from a patient who underwent chemoradiotherapy. This clonotype was sampled from a human donor with HPV-associated anogenital cancer. The CDR3 is CASSQQGSEQYF. CDR3 DNA sequence: TGTGCCAGCAGCCAACAGGGTTCCGAGCAGTACTTC.